This TCR beta chain was documented in a study of blood T cells in healthy people across ages. Notes on the study in general: TCR beta diversity correlated strongly with naive T cell percentage.

Through a sample-barcoded 5' primer and a J-beta primer mix, a second PCR was run for about 6 to 11 cycles. A single record per CDR3 protein comes from TCRdb applying MiXCR to the 5' RACE reads. Among about 1.5 million distinct CDR3 sequences, around 42% were seen once, and the ten largest hold roughly 8.2%. This clonotype was detected only a few times. Its antigen remains unknown. PBMCs numbering at least 7 million were isolated per sample. Germline assignment: CDR1 SGHTA and CDR2 FQGNSA. The CDR3 loop spans 16 amino acids. V lost 2 bases and J lost 7, with 18 bases in between. The TCR comes from a woman under 30 in good health. Input material: blood. V is TRBV7-2 and J is TRBJ2-1; TRBD1 or TRBD2 may be the D gene (5 bases each). The CDR3 DNA reads as TGTGCCAGCAGCTTAAGAGGGGCTCTATCCGGGAATGAGCAGTTCTTC. This translates into CASSLRGALSGNEQFF.